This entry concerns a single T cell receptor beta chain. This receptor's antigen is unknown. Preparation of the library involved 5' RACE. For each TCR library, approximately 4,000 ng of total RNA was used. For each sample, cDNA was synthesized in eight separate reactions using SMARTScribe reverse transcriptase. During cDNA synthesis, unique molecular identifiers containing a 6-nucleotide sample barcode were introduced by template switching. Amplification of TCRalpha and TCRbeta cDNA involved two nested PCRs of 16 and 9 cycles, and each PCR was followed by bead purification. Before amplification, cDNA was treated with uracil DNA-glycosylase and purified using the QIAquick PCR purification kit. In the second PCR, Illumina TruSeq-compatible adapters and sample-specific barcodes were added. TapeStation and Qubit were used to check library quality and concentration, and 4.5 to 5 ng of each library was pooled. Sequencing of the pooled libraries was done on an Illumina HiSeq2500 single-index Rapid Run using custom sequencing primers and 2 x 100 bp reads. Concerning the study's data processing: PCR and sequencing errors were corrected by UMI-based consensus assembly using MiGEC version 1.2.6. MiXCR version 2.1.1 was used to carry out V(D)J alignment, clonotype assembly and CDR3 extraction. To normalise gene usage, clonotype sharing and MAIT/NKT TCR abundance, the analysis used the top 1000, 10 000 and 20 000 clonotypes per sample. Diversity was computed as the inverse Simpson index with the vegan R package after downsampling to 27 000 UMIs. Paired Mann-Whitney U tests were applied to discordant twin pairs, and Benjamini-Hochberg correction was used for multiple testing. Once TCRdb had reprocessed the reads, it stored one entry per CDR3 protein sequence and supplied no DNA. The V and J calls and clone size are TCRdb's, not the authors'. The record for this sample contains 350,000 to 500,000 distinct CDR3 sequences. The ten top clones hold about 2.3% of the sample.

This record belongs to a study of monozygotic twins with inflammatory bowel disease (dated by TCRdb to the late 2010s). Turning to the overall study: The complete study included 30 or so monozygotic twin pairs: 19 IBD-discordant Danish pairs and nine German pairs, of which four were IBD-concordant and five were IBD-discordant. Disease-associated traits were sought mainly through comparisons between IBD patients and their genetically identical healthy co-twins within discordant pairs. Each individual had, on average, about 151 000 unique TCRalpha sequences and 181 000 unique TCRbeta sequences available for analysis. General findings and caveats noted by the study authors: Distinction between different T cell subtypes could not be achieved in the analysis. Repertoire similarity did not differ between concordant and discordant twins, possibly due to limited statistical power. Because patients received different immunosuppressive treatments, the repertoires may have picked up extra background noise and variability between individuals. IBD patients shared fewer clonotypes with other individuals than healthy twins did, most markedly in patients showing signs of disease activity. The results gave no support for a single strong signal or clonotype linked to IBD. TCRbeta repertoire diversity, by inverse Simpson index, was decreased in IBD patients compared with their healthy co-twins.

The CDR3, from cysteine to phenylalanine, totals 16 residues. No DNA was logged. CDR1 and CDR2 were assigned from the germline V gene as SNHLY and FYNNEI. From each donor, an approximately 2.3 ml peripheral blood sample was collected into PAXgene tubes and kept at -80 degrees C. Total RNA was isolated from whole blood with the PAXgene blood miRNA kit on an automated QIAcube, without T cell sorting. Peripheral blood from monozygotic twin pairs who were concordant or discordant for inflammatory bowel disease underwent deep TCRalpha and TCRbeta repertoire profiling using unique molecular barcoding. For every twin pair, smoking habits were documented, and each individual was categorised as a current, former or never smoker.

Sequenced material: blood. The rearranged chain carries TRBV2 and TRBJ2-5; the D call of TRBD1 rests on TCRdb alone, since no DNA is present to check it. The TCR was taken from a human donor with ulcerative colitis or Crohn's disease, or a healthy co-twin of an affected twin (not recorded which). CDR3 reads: CASRRDPGGFQETQYF.